This T cell receptor beta chain comes out of a study of blood T cell repertoires in COVID-19. The assay was immunoSEQ multiplex PCR, and TCRdb's table has in-frame clones only and misses some. Found here are approximately 130,000 clones, 70% to 90% of them singletons; the top ten hold 2.3%. Trimming at V came to 4 bases and at J to 8 bases, leaving 6 bases not matched to a gene. This CDR3 contains 14 residues. Germline lookup yields CDR1 SGHDT and CDR2 YYEEEE. The sequence was collected from a woman aged 45-65 years who had recovered from COVID-19. This chain connects TRBV5-6 to TRBJ1-2; the match to TRBD1 covers 12 bases. Sequenced input: PBMCs or T cells enriched from blood (not recorded which). CDR3 DNA: TGTGCCAGCAGCATGGGACAGGGGGCGTTGGGCTACACCTTC. Translated: CASSMGQGALGYTF.